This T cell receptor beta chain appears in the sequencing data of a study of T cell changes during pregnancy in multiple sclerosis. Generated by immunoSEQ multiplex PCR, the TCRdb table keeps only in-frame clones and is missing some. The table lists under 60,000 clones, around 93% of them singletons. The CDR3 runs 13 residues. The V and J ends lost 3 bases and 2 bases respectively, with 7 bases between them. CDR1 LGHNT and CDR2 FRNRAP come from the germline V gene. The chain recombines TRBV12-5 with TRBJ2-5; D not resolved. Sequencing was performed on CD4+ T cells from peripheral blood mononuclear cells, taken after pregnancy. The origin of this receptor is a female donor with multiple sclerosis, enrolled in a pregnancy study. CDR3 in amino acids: CASGLFSQETQYF. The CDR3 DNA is TGTGCTAGTGGTTTATTCTCTCAAGAGACCCAGTACTTC.